Below are 9 T cell receptor beta chains sequenced from a single sample in a study of T-cell reconstitution after alpha-beta-depleted transplantation in children (TCRdb year 2016). What the time point label conveys for this sample: day 60 (about 2 months) after transplantation. In light of the paper, this sample's treatment or condition label describes: allogeneic hematopoietic cell transplantation with graft depleted of TCRalphabeta T cells and CD19 B cells. Library generation was performed with PCR. Sequencer: Illumina HiSeq 2500. TCR libraries were prepared with molecular barcoding, using unique molecular identifiers to normalize TCRbeta repertoire quantification. The public reads were reprocessed in TCRdb via fastp at Q25 and MiXCR, keeping in-frame beta chains. Merged by CDR3 protein, the rows form single entries marked with the most common genes and DNA. The sample table lists roughly 100,000 distinct CDR3 sequences, around 6.1% of them with a count of one. The biggest ten clones account for around 5.6% of the sample.

The source material was PBMCs, mostly from graft donor cells, sampled 60 days after TCRalphabeta/CD19-depleted stem cell transplant. The receptor source for this set is a female patient between 2 and 15 years old who had a stem cell transplant for Fanconi anemia, so the T cells may come from the graft donor.

This clonotype occurred a few times. The chain employs TRBV28 and TRBJ1-3; the D is unclear. The V end lost 0 bases, the J end lost 0 bases, and 12 bases lay between the germline ends. The CDR3 totals 17 residues. Germline values: CDR1 MDHEN, CDR2 SYDVKM. The CDR3 coding sequence is TGTGCCAGCAGTTTATGGTCAACAGCGAACTCTGGAAACACCATATATTTT. This translates into CASSLWSTANSGNTIYF. Drawing the rest from reference TRBV28 and TRBJ1-3, the complete variable domain is DVKVTQSSRYLVKRTGEKVFLECVQDMDHENMFWYRQDPGLGLRLIYFSYDVKMKEKGDIPEGYSVSREKKERFSLILESASTNQTSMYLCASSLWSTANSGNTIYFGEGSWLTVV.

The table lists this clonotype with many counts. The chain links TRBV11-1 to TRBJ2-6; D unclear. V lost 1 base and J lost 1, with 5 bases in between. The CDR3 length is 15 residues. Germline V gives CDR1 SGHAT, CDR2 FQDESV (reference sequence). CDR3 sequence: CASSLEASGANVLTF. CDR3 DNA sequence: TGTGCCAGCAGCTTAGAAGCGTCTGGGGCCAACGTCCTGACTTTC. Variable domain in full (rest from reference TRBV11-1 and TRBJ2-6): EAEVAQSPRYKITEKSQAVAFWCDPISGHATLYWYRQILGQGPELLVQFQDESVVDDSQLPKDRFSAERLKGVDSTLKIQPAELGDSAMYLCASSLEASGANVLTFGAGSRLTVL.

This clonotype was seen many times. This chain links TRBV6-1 with TRBJ2-5; D may be TRBD1 (5 bases). The V end lost 0 bases, the J end lost 2 bases, and 13 bases lay between the germline ends. In germline, CDR1 is MNHNS, CDR2 SASEGT. This CDR3 has 16 amino acids. CDR3 nucleotide sequence: TGTGCCAGCAGTGAAGCGCCTGTGGCAGGGCAAGAGACCCAGTACTTC. Residues: CASSEAPVAGQETQYF.

Points on this clonotype: A read error may explain this, as a much larger clone is one base away. CDR3 DNA sequence: TGTGCCAGCAGTCCTGGGACAGGTCCATACGAGCAGTGCTTC. Encoded protein: CASSPGTGPYEQCF. The chain joins TRBV2 to TRBJ2-7; 8 bases fit TRBD1. The germline V gene encodes CDR1 SNHLY and CDR2 FYNNEI. The CDR3 spans 14 residues.

The chain uses TRBV10-3 and TRBJ1-5, with TRBD1 matching over 7 bases. The CDR3 is 15 amino acids. V lost 4 bases and J lost 2; bases outside the gene matches: 5. CDR1 and CDR2 (germline): ENHRY, SYGVKD. The CDR3 DNA is TGTGCCATCAGTGGACCAGGGGGGGGCAATCAGCCCCAGCATTTT. It encodes CAISGPGGGNQPQHF.

To note about this clonotype: Without the conserved terminal phenylalanine or tryptophan, this CDR3 likely stems from a read error. V and J are TRBV6-5 and TRBJ1-2, with 11 bases identical to TRBD1. The V gene's germline CDR1 is MNHEY and CDR2 SVGAGI. The CDR3 runs 14 residues. Trimming removed 7 bases from V and 8 bases from J; junction bases left unmatched: 9. CDR3 protein: CASNFRTGGTGYTY. The CDR3 coding sequence is TGTGCCAGCAATTTTCGGACAGGGGGCACGGGCTACACCTAC.

The table lists this clonotype with many counts. The V and J genes are TRBV5-1 and TRBJ1-1; D gene unclear. CDR1 is SGHRS and CDR2 is YFSETQ in the germline V gene. There are 9 residues in the CDR3. The DNA for the CDR3 is TGCGTCCCTTCCCCACTAGCTTTCTTT. Its translation: CVPSPLAFF.

This rearrangement joins TRBV9 to TRBJ2-7; D call uncertain. CDR3 length: 14 amino acids. Germline CDR1 reads SGDLS; CDR2 reads YYNGEE. The V end was cut by 2 bases, the J end by 0 bases, with 9 bases between. As DNA, the CDR3 is TGTGCCAGCAGCGTCATGCCAGCCTCCTACGAGCAGTACTTC. Protein product: CASSVMPASYEQYF.

The chain uses TRBV20-1 and TRBJ1-1, with D tentatively TRBD1 (6 bases). The CDR3 is made up of 12 amino acids. Per the germline V gene, CDR1 is DFQATT and CDR2 is SNEGSKA (reference sequence). Trimming stripped 0 bases from V and 7 bases from J, with 9 bases between. CDR3 protein: CSARDLQGEAFF. As DNA, the CDR3 is TGCAGTGCTAGAGACTTACAGGGTGAAGCTTTCTTT.